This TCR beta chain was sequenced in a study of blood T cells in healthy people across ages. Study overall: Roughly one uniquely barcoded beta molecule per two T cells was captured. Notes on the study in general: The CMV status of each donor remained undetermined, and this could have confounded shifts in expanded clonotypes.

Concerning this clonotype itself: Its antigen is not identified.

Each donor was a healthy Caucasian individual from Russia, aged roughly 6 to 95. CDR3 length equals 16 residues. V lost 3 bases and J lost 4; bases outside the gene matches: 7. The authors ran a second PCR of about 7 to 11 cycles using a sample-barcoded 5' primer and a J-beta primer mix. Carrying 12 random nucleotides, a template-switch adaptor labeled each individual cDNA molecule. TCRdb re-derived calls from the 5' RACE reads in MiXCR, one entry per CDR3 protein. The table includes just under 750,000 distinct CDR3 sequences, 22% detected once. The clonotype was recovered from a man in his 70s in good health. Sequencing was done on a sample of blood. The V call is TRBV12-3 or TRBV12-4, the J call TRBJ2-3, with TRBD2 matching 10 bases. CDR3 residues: CASSFPAGGRSDTQYF. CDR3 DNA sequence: TGTGCCAGCAGTTTCCCAGCGGGAGGGCGATCAGATACGCAGTATTTT.